The 3 T cell receptor beta chains listed next were all sequenced from one sample in a study of siplizumab effects on memory and regulatory T cells. Using immunoSEQ multiplex PCR, the repertoire was profiled, and TCRdb retains in-frame clones only, with some absent. The sample has about 100,000 clones; approximately 91% are singletons. The sample taken for sequencing was non-Treg CD4+ T cells sorted from blood. All receptors come from a human donor in good health.

The V call is TRBV30, the J call TRBJ2-1; unclear D gene. The V gene lost 0 bases and the J gene lost 3 bases, with 9 bases spanning the gap. The CDR3 consists of 14 residues. CDR1 is GTSNPN, CDR2 SVGIG, per germline (reference sequence). CDR3 in amino acids: CAWSVMKSYNEQFF. The CDR3 region has the DNA TGTGCCTGGAGTGTCATGAAGAGCTACAATGAGCAGTTCTTC.

The chain recombines TRBV6-5 with TRBJ1-3; unclear D gene. V lost 6 bases, J lost 2 bases, and 11 bases lay in between. Looked up from germline, CDR1 is MNHEY and CDR2 is SVGAGI. This CDR3 is built from 14 residues. CDR3 amino acids: CASSPRRAGNTIYF. CDR3 DNA sequence: TGTGCCAGCAGCCCCCGGCGGGCTGGAAACACCATATATTTT.

CDR3 sequence (DNA): TGTGCCAGCTCAGCCGGGACTAGCGGGCGCGAGCAGTACTTC. Translation gives CASSAGTSGREQYF. The rearrangement links TRBV18 to TRBJ2-7; TRBD2 matches 12 bases. Germline lookup yields CDR1 KGHSH and CDR2 LQKENI. This CDR3 is 14 amino acids long. The V and J ends lost 5 bases and 6 bases, in that order; junction bases with no gene match: 5. The full variable domain, with the rest looked up from reference TRBV18 and TRBJ2-7, is NAGVMQNPRHLVRRRGQEARLRCSPMKGHSHVYWYRQLPEEGLKFMVYLQKENIIDESGMPKERFSAEFPKEGPSILRIQQVVRGDSAAYFCASSAGTSGREQYFGPGTRLTVT.